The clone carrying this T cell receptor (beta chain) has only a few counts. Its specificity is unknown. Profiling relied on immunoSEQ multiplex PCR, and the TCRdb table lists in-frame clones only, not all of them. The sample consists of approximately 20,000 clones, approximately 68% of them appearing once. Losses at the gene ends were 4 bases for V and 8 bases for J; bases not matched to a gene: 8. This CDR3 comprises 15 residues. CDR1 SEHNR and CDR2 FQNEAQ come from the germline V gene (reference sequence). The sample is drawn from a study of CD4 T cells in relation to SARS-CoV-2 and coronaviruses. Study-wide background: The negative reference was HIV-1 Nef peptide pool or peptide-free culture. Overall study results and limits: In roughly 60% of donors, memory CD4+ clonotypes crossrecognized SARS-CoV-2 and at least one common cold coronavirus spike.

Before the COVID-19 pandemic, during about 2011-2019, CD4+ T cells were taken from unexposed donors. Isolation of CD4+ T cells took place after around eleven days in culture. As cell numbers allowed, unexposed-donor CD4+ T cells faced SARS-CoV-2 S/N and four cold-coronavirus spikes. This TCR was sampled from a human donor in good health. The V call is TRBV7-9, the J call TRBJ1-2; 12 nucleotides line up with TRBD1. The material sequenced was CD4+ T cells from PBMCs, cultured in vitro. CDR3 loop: CASSSRGQGAGGYTF. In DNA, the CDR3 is TGTGCCAGCAGCTCTAGGGGACAGGGGGCAGGAGGCTACACCTTC. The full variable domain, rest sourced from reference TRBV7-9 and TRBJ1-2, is DTGVSQNPRHKITKRGQNVTFRCDPISEHNRLYWYRQTLGQGPEFLTYFQNEAQLEKSRLLSDRFSAERPKGSFSTLEIQRTEQGDSAMYLCASSSRGQGAGGYTFGSGTRLTVV.